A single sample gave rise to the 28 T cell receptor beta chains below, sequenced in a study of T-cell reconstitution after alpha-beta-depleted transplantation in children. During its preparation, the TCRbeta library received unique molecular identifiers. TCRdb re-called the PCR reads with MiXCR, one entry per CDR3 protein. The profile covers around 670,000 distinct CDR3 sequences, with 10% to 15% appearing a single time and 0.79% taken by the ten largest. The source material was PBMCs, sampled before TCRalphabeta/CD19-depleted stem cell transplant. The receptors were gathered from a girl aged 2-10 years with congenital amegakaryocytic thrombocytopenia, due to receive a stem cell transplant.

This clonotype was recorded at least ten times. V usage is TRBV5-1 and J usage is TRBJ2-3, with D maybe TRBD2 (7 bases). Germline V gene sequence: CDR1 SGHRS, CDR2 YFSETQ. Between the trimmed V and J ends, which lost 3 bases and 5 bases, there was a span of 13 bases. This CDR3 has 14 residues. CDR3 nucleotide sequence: TGCGCCAGCAGCTCGAAGCGGGACATAGATACGCAGTATTTT. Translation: CASSSKRDIDTQYF.

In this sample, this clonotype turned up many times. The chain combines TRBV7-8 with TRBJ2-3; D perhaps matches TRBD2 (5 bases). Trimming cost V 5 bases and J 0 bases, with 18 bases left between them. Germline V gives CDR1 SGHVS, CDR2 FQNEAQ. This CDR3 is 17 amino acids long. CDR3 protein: CASSTTGEDWSTDTQYF. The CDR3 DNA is TGTGCCAGCAGCACAACCGGAGAGGACTGGAGCACAGATACGCAGTATTTT.

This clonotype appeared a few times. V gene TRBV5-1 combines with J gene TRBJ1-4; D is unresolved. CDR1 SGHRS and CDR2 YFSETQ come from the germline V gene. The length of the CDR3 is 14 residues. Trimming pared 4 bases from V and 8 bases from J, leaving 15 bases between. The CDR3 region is CASSPRGRYEKLFF. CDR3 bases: TGCGCCAGCAGCCCACGAGGGAGGTACGAAAAACTGTTTTTT.

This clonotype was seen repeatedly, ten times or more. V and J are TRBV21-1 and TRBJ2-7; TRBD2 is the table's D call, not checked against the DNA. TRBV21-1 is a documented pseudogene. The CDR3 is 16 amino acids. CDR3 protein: CASSIPPTSGGYEQYF. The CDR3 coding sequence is TGTGCCAGCAGCATCCCGCCGACTAGCGGAGGCTACGAGCAGTACTTC.

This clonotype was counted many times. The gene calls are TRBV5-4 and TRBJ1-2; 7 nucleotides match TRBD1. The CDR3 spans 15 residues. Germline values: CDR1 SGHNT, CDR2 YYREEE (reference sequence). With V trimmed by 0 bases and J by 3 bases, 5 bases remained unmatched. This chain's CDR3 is CASSLVRGRDYGYTF. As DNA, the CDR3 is TGTGCCAGCAGCTTGGTCAGGGGGAGGGACTATGGCTACACCTTC.

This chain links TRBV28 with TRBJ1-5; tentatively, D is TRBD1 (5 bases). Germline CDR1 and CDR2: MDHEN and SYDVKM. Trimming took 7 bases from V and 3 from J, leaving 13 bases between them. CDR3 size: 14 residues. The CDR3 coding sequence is TGTGCCAGCATGCAGCCAGGGTTCAATCAGCCCCAGCATTTT. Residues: CASMQPGFNQPQHF.

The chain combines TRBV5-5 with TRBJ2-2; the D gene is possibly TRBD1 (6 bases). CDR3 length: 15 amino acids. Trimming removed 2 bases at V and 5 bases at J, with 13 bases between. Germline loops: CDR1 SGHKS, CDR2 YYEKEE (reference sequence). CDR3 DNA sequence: TGTGCCAGCAGCTTACAGGGTTGGTTTACCGGGGAGCTGTTTTTT. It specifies CASSLQGWFTGELFF.

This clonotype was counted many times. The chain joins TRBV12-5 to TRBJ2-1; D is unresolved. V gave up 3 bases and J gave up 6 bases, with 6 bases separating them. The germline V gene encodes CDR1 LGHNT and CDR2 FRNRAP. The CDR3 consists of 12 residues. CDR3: CASGFRSNEQFF. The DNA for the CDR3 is TGTGCTAGTGGTTTCCGTAGCAATGAGCAGTTCTTC.

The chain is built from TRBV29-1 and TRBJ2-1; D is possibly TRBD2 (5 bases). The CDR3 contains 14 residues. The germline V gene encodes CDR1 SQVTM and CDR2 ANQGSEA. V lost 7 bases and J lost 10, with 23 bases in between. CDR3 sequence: CSASGVGVWSEQFF. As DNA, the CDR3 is TGCAGCGCCTCCGGGGTCGGGGTCTGGTCCGAGCAGTTCTTC.

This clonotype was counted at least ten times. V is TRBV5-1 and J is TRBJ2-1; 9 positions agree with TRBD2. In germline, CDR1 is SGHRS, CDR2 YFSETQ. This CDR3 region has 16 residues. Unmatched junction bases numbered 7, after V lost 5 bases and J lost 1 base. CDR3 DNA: TGCGCCAGCAGGCTTATAGCGGGAGTGTCCTACAATGAGCAGTTCTTC. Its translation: CASRLIAGVSYNEQFF.

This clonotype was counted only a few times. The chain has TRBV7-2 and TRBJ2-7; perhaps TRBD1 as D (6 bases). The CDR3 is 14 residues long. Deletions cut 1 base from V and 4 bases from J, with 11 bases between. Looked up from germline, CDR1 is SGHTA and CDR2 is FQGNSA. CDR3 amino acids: CASSLEGGRYEQYF. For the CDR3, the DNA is TGTGCCAGCAGCTTAGAAGGGGGACGTTACGAGCAGTACTTC.

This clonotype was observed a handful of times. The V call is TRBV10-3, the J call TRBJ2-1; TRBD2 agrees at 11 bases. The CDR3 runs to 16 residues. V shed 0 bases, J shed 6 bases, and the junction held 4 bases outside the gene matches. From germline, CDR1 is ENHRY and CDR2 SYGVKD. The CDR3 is CAISESSSGRANEQFF. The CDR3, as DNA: TGTGCCATCAGTGAGTCGAGTAGCGGGAGGGCCAATGAGCAGTTCTTC.

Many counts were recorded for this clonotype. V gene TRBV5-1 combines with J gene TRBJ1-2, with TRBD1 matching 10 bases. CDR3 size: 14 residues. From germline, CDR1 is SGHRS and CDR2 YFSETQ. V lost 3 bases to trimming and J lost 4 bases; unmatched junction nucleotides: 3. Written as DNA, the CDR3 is TGCGCCAGCAGCTCGGACAGGGGGGTCTATGGCTACACCTTC. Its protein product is CASSSDRGVYGYTF.

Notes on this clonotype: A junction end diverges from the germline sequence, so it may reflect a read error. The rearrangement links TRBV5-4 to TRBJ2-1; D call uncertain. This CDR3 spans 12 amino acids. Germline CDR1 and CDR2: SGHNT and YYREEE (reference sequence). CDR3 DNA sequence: TGTGCCAGGAGCTTGGCCATCGATGAGCAGTTCTTC. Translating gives CARSLAIDEQFF. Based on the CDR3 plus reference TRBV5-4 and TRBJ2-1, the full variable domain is ETGVTQSPTHLIKTRGQQVTLRCSSQSGHNTVSWYQQALGQGPQFIFQYYREEENGRGNFPPRFSGLQFPNYSSELNVNALELDDSALYLCARSLAIDEQFFGPGTRLTVL.

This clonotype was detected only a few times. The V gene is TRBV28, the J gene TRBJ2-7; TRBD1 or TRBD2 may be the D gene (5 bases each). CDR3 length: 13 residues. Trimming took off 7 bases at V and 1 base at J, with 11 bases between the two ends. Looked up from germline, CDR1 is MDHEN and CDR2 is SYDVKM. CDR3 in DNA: TGTGCCAGCAAGCGAGGGGATTCCTACGAGCAGTACTTC. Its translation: CASKRGDSYEQYF.

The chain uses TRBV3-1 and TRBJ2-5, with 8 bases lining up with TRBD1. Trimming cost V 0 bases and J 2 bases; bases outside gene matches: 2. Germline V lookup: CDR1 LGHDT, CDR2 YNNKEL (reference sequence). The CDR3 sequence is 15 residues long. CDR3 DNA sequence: TGTGCCAGCAGCCAAGACGACAGGGGACAAGAGACCCAGTACTTC. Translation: CASSQDDRGQETQYF.

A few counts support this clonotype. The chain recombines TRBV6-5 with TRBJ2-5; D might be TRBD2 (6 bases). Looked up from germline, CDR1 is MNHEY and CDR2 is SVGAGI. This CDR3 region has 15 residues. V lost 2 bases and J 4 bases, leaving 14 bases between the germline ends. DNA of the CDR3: TGTGCCAGCAGTTACGGGGGGAGGACCCCAGAGACCCAGTACTTC. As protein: CASSYGGRTPETQYF.

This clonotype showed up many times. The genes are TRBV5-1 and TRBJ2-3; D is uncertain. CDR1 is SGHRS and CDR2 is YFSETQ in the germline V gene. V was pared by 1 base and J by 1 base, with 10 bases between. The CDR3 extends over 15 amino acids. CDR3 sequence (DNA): TGCGCCAGCAGCTTGAACGAAGTTGGCACAGATACGCAGTATTTT. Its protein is CASSLNEVGTDTQYF.

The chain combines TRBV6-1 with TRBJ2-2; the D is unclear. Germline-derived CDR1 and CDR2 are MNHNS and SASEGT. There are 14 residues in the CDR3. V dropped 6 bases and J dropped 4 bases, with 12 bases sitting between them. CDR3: CASSPLSGTGELFF. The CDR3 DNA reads TGTGCCAGCAGCCCTCTCTCGGGCACCGGGGAGCTGTTTTTT.

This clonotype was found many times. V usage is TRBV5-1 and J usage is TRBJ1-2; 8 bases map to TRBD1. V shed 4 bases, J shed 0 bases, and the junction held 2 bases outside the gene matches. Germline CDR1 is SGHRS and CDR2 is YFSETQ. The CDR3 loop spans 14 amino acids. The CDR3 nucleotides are TGCGCCAGCAGCCGGGACAGGCCTAACTATGGCTACACCTTC. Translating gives CASSRDRPNYGYTF.

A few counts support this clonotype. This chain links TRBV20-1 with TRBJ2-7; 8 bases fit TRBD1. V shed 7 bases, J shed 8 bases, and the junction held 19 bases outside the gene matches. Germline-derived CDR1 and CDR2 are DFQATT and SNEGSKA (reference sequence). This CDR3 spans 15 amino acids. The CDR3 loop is CSVQGAGGVDSQQYF. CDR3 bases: TGCAGTGTTCAGGGGGCTGGGGGAGTAGACTCCCAGCAGTACTTC.

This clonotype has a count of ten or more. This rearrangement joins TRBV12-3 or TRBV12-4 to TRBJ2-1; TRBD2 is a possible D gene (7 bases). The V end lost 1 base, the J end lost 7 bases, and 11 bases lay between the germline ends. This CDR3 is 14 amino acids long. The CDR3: CASSLEGGSNEQFF. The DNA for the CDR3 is TGTGCCAGCAGTTTAGAGGGGGGGTCAAATGAGCAGTTCTTC.

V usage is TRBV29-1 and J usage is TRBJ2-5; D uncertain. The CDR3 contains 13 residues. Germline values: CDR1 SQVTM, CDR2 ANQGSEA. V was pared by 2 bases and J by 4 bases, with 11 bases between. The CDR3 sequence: CSVEPQNGETQYF. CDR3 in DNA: TGCAGCGTTGAACCACAGAACGGAGAGACCCAGTACTTC.

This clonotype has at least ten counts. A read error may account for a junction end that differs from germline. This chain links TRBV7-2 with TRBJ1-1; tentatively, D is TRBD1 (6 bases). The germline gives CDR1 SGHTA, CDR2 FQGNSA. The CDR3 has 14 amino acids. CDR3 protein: CASSLGAGNTEAFF. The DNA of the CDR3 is TGCGCCAGCAGCCTGGGGGCCGGGAACACTGAAGCTTTCTTT.

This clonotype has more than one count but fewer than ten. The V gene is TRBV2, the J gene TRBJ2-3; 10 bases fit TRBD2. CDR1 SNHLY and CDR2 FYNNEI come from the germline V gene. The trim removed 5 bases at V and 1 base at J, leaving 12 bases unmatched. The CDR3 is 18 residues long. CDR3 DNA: TGTGCCAGCAGTCCTAGCGGGAGAATATTGGTCGGCACAGATACGCAGTATTTT. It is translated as CASSPSGRILVGTDTQYF.

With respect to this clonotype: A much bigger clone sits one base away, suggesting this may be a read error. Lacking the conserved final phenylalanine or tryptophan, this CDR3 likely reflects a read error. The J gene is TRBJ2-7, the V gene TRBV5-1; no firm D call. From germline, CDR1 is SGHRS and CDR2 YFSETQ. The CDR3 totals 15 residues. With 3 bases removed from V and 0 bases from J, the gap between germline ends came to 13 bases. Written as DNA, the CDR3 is TGCGCCAGCAGCTCCCCGTCTTTCAGCTCCTACGAGCAGTACTTG. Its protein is CASSSPSFSSYEQYL.

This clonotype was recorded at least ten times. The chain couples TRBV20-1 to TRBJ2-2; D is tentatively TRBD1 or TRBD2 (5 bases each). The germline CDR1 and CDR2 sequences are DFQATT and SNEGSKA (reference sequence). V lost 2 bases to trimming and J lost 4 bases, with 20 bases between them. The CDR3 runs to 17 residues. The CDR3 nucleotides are TGCAGTGCTAGACCCGTAGAGGGGAAGTTTAGCACCGGGGAGCTGTTTTTT. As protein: CSARPVEGKFSTGELFF.

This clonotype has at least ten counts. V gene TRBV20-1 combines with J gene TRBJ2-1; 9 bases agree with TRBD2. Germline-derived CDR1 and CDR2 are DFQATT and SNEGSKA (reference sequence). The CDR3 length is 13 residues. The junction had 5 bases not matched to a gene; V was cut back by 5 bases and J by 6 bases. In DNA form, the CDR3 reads TGCAGTGCTTACCCTAGCGGGATCAATGAGCAGTTCTTC. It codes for CSAYPSGINEQFF.